This entry describes one TCR beta chain. Looked up from germline, CDR1 is SGHVS and CDR2 is FQNEAQ. The CDR3 spans 13 residues. V lost 5 bases and J lost 3, with 11 bases in between. The table came from immunoSEQ multiplex PCR; TCRdb's copy has only in-frame clones and leaves some out. The table records approximately 300,000 clones, more than 80% of them present only once. This specimen belongs to a study of blood T cell repertoires in COVID-19. The sequence came from a woman aged 25 to 39 with COVID-19, enrolled during active disease. The chain is built from TRBV7-8 and TRBJ2-7, with D perhaps matching TRBD1 (6 bases). The material sequenced was peripheral blood. DNA of the CDR3: TGTGCCAGCAGCCCAGGGGCCGACTACGAGCAGTACTTC. Translated: CASSPGADYEQYF.